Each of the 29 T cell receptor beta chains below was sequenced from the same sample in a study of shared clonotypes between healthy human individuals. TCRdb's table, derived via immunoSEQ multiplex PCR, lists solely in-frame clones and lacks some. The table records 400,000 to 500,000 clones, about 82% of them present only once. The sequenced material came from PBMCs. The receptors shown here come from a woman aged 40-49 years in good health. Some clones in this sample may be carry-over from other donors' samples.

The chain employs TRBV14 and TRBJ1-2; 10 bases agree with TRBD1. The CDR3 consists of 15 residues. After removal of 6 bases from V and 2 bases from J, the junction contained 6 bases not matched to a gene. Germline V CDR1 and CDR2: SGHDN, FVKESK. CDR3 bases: TGTGCCAGCAGTCCGATGGACAGGGGGAACTATGGCTACACCTTC. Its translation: CASSPMDRGNYGYTF.

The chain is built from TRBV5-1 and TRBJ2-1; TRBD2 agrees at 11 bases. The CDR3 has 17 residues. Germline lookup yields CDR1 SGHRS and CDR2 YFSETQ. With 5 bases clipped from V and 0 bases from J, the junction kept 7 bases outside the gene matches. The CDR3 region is CASRGGSGRVSYNEQFF. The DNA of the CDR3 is TGCGCCAGCAGAGGGGGTAGCGGGAGGGTCTCCTACAATGAGCAGTTCTTC. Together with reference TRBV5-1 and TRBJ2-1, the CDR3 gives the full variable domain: KAGVTQTPRYLIKTRGQQVTLSCSPISGHRSVSWYQQTPGQGLQFLFEYFSETQRNKGNFPGRFSGRQFSNSRSEMNVSTLELGDSALYLCASRGGSGRVSYNEQFFGPGTRLTVL.

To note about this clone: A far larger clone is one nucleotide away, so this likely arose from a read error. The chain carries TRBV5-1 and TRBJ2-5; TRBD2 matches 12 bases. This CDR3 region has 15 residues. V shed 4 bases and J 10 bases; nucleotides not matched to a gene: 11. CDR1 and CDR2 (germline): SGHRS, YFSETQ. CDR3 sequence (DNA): TGCGCCAGCAGCCTTTCTCCGACTAGCGGGAGTGTCCAGTACTTC. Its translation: CASSLSPTSGSVQYF.

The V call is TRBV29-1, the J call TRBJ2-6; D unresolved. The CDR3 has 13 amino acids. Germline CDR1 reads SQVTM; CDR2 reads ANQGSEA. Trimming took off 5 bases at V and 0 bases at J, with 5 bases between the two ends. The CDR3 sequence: CSVQLSGANVLTF. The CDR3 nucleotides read TGCAGCGTTCAACTCTCTGGGGCCAACGTCCTGACTTTC.

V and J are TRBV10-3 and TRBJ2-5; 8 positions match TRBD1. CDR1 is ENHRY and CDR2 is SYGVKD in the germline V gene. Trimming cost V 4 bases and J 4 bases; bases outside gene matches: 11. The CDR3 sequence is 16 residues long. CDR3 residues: CAISGGGGQGVETQYF. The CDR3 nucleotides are TGTGCCATCAGTGGGGGAGGAGGACAGGGCGTAGAGACCCAGTACTTC.

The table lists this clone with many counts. For the CDR3, the DNA is TGTGCCAGCAGCAAGGGGTTCATGAACACCGGGGAGCTGTTTTTT. As protein: CASSKGFMNTGELFF. The J gene is TRBJ2-2, the V gene TRBV6-5; TRBD1 might be the D (5 bases). The CDR3 sequence is 15 residues long. Per the germline V gene, CDR1 is MNHEY and CDR2 is SVGAGI. Trimming shortened V by 6 bases and J by 1 base, and 12 bases separated the two germline ends.

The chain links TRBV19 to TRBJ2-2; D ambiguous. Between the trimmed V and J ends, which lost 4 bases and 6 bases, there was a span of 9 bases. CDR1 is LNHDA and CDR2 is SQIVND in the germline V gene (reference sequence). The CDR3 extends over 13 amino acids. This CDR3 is CASSRSKAGELFF. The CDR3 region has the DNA TGTGCCAGTAGTAGAAGCAAGGCCGGGGAGCTGTTTTTT.

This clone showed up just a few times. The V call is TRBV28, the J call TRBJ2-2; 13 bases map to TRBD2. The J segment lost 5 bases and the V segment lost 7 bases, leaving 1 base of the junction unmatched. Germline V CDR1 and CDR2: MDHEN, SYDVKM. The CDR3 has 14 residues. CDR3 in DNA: TGTGCCAGCAAGACTAGCGGGGGGACCGGGGAGCTGTTTTTT. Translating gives CASKTSGGTGELFF. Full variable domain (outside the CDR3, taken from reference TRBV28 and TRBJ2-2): DVKVTQSSRYLVKRTGEKVFLECVQDMDHENMFWYRQDPGLGLRLIYFSYDVKMKEKGDIPEGYSVSREKKERFSLILESASTNQTSMYLCASKTSGGTGELFFGEGSRLTVL.

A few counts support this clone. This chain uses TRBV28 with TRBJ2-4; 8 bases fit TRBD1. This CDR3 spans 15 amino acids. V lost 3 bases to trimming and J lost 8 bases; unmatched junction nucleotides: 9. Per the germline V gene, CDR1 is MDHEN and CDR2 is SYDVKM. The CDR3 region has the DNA TGTGCCAGCAGTTTGGGCAGGGGGCTTTCGGACATTCAGTACTTC. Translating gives CASSLGRGLSDIQYF.

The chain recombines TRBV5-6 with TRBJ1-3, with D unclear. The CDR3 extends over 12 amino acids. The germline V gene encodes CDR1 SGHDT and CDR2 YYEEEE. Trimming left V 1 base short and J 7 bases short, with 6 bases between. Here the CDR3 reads CASSLSRNTIYF. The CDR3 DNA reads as TGTGCCAGCAGCTTGAGTCGCAACACCATATATTTT.

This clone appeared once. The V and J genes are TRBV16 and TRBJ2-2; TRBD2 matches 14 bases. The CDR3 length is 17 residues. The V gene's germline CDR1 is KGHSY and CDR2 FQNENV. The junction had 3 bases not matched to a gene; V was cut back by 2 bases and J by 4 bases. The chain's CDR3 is CASSQDGLAGGTGELFF. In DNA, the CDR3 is TGTGCCAGCAGCCAAGATGGACTAGCGGGAGGCACCGGGGAGCTGTTTTTT.

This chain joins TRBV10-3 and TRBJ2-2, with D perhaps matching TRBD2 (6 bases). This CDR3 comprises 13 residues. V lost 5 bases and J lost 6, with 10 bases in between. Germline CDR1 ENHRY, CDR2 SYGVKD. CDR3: CAISQGLSGELFF. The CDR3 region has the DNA TGTGCCATCAGTCAGGGACTTTCCGGGGAGCTGTTTTTT.

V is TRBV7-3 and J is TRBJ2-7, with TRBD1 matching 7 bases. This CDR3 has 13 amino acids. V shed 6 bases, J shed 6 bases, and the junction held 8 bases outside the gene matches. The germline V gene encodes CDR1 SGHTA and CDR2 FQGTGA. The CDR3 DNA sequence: TGTGCCAGCAGTAACGACAGGGCCGGCGAGCAGTACTTC. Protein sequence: CASSNDRAGEQYF.

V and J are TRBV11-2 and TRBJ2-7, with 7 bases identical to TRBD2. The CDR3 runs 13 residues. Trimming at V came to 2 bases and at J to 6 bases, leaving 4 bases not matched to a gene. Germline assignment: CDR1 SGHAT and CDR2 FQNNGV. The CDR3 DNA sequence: TGTGCCAGCAGCTTATCCGCGGGAGCCGAGCAGTACTTC. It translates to CASSLSAGAEQYF.

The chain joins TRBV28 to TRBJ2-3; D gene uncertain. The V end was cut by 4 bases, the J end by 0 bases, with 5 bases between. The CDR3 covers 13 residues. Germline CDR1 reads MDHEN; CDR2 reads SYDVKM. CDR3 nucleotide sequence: TGTGCCAGCAGTTATGTTAGCACAGATACGCAGTATTTT. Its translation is CASSYVSTDTQYF.

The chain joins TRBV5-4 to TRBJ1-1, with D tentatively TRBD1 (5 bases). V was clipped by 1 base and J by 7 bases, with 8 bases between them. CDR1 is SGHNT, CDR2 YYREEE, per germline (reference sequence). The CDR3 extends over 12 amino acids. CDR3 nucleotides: TGTGCCAGCAGCTTGTTTGGGGGTGAAGCTTTCTTT. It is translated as CASSLFGGEAFF.

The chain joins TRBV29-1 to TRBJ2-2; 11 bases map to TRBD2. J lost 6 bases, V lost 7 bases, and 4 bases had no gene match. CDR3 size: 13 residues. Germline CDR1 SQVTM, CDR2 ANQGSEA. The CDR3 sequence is CSGIAGGAGELFF. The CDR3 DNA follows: TGCAGCGGAATAGCGGGAGGGGCCGGGGAGCTGTTTTTT.

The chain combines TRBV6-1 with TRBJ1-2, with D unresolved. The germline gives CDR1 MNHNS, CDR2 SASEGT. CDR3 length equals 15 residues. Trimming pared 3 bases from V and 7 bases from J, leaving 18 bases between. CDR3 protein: CASSDSAATVFGYTF. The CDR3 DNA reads TGTGCCAGCAGTGATTCGGCGGCAACAGTGTTTGGCTACACCTTC.

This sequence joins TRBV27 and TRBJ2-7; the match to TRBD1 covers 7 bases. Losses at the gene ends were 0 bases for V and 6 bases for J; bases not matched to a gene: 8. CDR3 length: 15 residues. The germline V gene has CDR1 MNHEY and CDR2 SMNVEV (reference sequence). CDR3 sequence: CASSLSGTVHFEQYF. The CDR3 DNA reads TGTGCCAGCAGTTTATCAGGGACAGTCCATTTCGAGCAGTACTTC.

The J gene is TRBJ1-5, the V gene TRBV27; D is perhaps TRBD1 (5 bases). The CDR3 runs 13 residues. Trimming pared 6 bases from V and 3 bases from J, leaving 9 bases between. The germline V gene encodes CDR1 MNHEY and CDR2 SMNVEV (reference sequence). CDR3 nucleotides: TGTGCCAGCAGCGACGGACACAATCAGCCCCAGCATTTT. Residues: CASSDGHNQPQHF.

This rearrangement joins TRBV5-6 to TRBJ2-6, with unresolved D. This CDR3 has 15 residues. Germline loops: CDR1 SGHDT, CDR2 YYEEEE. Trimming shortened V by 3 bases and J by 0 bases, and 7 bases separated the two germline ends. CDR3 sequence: CASSWADSGANVLTF. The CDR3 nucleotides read TGTGCCAGCAGCTGGGCCGACTCTGGGGCCAACGTCCTGACTTTC.

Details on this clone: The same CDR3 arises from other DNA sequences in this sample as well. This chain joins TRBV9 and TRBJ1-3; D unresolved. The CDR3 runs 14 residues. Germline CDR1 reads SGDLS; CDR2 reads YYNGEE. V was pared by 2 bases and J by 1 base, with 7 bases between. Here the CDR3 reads CASSVAGSGNTIYF. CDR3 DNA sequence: TGTGCCAGCAGCGTGGCAGGTTCTGGAAACACCATATATTTT.

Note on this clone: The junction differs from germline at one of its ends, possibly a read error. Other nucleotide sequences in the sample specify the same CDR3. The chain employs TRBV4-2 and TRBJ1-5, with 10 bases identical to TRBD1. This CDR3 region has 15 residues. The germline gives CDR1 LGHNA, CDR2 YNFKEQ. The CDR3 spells CASSHAGQGVQPQHF. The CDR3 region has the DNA TGTGCCAGCAGCCACGCCGGACAGGGGGTTCAGCCCCAGCACTTT.

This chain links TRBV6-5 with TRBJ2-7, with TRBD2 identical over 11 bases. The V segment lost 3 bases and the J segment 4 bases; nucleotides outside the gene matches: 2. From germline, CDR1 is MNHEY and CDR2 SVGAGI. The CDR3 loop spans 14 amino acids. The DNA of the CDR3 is TGTGCCAGCAGTTATGGACTAGCGGGTTACGAGCAGTACTTC. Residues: CASSYGLAGYEQYF.

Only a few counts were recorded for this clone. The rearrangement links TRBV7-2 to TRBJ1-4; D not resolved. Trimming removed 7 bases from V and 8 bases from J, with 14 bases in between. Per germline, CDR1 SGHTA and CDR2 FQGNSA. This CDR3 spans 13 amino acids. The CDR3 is CASTFATKEKLFF. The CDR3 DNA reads TGTGCCAGCACCTTTGCCACCAAGGAAAAACTGTTTTTT.

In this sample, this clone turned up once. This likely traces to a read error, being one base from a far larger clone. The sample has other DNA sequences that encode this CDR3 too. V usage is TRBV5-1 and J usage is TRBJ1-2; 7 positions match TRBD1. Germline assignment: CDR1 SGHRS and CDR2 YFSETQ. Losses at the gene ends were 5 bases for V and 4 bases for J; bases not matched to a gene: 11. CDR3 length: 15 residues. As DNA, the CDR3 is TGCGCCAGCAGTACGACAGGGTTGAGGAGCTATGGCTACACCTTC. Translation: CASSTTGLRSYGYTF.

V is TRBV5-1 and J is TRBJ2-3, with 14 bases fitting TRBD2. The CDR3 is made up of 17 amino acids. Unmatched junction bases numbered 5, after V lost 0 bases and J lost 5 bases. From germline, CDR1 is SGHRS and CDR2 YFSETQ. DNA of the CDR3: TGCGCCAGCAGCTTGGGACTAGCGGGAGGGCTGGGAGATACGCAGTATTTT. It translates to CASSLGLAGGLGDTQYF.

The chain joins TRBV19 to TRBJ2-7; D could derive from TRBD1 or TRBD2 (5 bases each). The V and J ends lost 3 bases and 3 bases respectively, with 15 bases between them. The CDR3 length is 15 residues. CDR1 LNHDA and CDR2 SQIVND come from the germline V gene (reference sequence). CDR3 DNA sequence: TGTGCCAGTAGTATCACGGGGCAGGGAGTCTACGAGCAGTACTTC. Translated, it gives CASSITGQGVYEQYF.

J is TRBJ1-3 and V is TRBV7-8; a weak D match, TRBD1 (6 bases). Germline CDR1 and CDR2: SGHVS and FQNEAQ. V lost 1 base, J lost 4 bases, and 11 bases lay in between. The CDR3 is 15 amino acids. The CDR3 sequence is CASSLVSQGGNTIYF. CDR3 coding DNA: TGTGCCAGCAGCTTAGTTTCACAGGGAGGAAACACCATATATTTT.